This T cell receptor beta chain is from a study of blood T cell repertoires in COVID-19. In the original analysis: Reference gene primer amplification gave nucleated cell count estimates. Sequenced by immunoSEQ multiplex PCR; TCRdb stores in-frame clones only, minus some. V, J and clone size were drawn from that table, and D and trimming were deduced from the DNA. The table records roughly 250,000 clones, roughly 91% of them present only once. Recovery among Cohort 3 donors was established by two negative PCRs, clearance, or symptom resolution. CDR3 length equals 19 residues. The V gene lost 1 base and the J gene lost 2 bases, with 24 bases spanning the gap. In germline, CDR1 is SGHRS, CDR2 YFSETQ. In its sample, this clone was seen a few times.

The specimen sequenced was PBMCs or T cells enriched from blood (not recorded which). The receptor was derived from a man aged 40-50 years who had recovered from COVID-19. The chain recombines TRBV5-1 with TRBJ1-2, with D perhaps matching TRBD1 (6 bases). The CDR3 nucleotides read TGCGCCAGCAGCTTGTCCCCTAGACAGGCGGAACGAAGAAACTATGGCTACACCTTC. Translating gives CASSLSPRQAERRNYGYTF.